One and the same sample provided the 31 T cell receptor beta chains below, sequenced in a study of STAT3 mutations in large granular lymphocyte leukemia. Study-level results: Every T-LGLL patient had at least one immunodominant TCRbeta clonotype.

The data were produced by immunoSEQ multiplex PCR, yet TCRdb's version contains in-frame clones alone and is incomplete. This table has 7,000 to 8,000 clones, about nine tenths appearing once. Their specific antigens are unknown. The sequenced material came from peripheral blood mononuclear cells. Receptor source: a man in his forties or fifties with T-cell large granular lymphocyte leukemia. Some clones in this sample may be carry-over from other donors' samples.

The gene calls are TRBV11-2 and TRBJ2-5; D is possibly TRBD1 (5 bases). The V end was cut by 1 base, the J end by 5 bases, with 17 bases between. This CDR3 has 16 residues. The germline gives CDR1 SGHAT, CDR2 FQNNGV. CDR3 sequence: CASSLGAGRVVETQYF. As DNA, the CDR3 is TGTGCCAGCAGCTTAGGGGCAGGCAGGGTAGTGGAGACCCAGTACTTC.

The chain uses TRBV5-1 and TRBJ2-7, with 10 nucleotides matching TRBD1. The length of the CDR3 is 15 residues. CDR1 and CDR2 (germline): SGHRS, YFSETQ. J was trimmed by 3 bases and V by 0 bases; bases with no gene match: 3. The CDR3 protein is CASSLGQGAYYEQYF. The DNA of the CDR3 is TGCGCCAGCAGCTTGGGACAGGGGGCTTACTACGAGCAGTACTTC.

The genes are TRBV19 and TRBJ1-5, with unresolved D. V was trimmed by 3 bases and J by 3 bases, leaving 12 bases between them. This CDR3 comprises 15 residues. Germline V lookup: CDR1 LNHDA, CDR2 SQIVND (reference sequence). CDR3 DNA sequence: TGTGCCAGTAGTATTATAGACTTGGACAATCAGCCCCAGCATTTT. As protein: CASSIIDLDNQPQHF.

The chain joins TRBV5-4 to TRBJ2-5; tentative D call: TRBD1 (6 bases). This CDR3 spans 15 amino acids. Looked up from germline, CDR1 is SGHNT and CDR2 is YYREEE (reference sequence). Trimming stripped 2 bases from V and 2 bases from J, with 13 bases between. The CDR3 nucleotides are TGTGCCAGCAGCTTCGCAGGGGTCCCGCAAGAGACCCAGTACTTC. It yields the protein CASSFAGVPQETQYF.

The chain joins TRBV25-1 to TRBJ2-1, with D hard to call. CDR1 and CDR2 (germline): MGHDK, SYGVNS. The CDR3 length is 15 residues. The germline V and J ends were trimmed by 1 base and 4 bases, with 11 bases remaining between them. The CDR3 region is CASSEFDPSYNEQFF. The CDR3 DNA reads TGTGCCAGCAGTGAATTCGACCCCAGTTACAATGAGCAGTTCTTC. Filled out from reference TRBV25-1 and TRBJ2-1, the complete variable domain reads EADIYQTPRYLVIGTGKKITLECSQTMGHDKMYWYQQDPGMELHLIHYSYGVNSTEKGDLSSESTVSRIRTEHFPLTLESARPSHTSQYLCASSEFDPSYNEQFFGPGTRLTVL.

V usage is TRBV4-2 and J usage is TRBJ1-1; D is undetermined. Per the germline V gene, CDR1 is LGHNA and CDR2 is YNFKEQ. The CDR3 is made up of 13 amino acids. Trimming pared 0 bases from V and 11 bases from J, leaving 13 bases between. The CDR3 DNA reads TGTGCCAGCAGCCAAGAGGGAGGGAGGTACGCTTTCTTT. Its translation: CASSQEGGRYAFF.

J is TRBJ2-2 and V is TRBV30, with D perhaps matching TRBD2 (6 bases). This CDR3 comprises 14 residues. Germline V gene data show CDR1 as GTSNPN and CDR2 as SVGIG (reference sequence). V was cut by 3 bases and J by 6 bases, with 14 bases left in between. CDR3 protein: CAWSRLAGSGELFF. Here the CDR3 DNA reads TGTGCCTGGAGCCGGTTGGCGGGATCCGGGGAGCTGTTTTTT.

Only a few counts were recorded for this clone. The chain has TRBV7-9 and TRBJ2-2, with TRBD1 matching 8 bases. The germline V gene encodes CDR1 SEHNR and CDR2 FQNEAQ (reference sequence). Trimming at V came to 1 base and at J to 3 bases, leaving 10 bases not matched to a gene. The CDR3 length is 18 residues. The DNA of the CDR3 is TGTGCCAGCAGCTTAGACCCCGCACAGGGGGGATACACCGGGGAGCTGTTTTTT. Amino acids: CASSLDPAQGGYTGELFF.

J is TRBJ1-1 and V is TRBV25-1; TRBD1 is a possible D gene (6 bases). CDR3 size: 13 residues. Looked up from germline, CDR1 is MGHDK and CDR2 is SYGVNS. Between the trimmed V and J ends, which lost 7 bases and 3 bases, there was a span of 12 bases. CDR3 loop: CASKPGHHTEAFF. CDR3 in DNA: TGTGCCAGCAAACCGGGACATCACACTGAAGCTTTCTTT.

This chain uses TRBV7-3 with TRBJ2-3; D gene uncertain. The CDR3 contains 11 residues. CDR1 SGHTA and CDR2 FQGTGA come from the germline V gene. The V end was cut by 5 bases, the J end by 5 bases, with 5 bases between. The CDR3 is CASSPKDTQYF. The CDR3 DNA reads as TGTGCCAGCAGCCCCAAAGATACGCAGTATTTT.

The chain has TRBV19 and TRBJ1-2; TRBD1 aligns across 7 bases. Germline trimming cut 7 bases from V and 5 bases from J; bases unmatched to any gene: 7. The germline gives CDR1 LNHDA, CDR2 SQIVND (reference sequence). The CDR3 extends over 13 amino acids. This CDR3 is CASTNTGAYGYTF. The CDR3, as DNA: TGTGCCAGTACCAATACAGGGGCATATGGCTACACCTTC.

The J gene is TRBJ1-1, the V gene TRBV4-1; D uncertain. This CDR3 is 16 amino acids long. V was cut by 0 bases and J by 8 bases, with 19 bases left in between. Germline V lookup: CDR1 MGHRA, CDR2 YSYEKL. The CDR3 region is CASSQDPIKSQREAFF. DNA for the CDR3: TGCGCCAGCAGCCAAGATCCTATTAAGAGCCAGCGCGAAGCTTTCTTT.

This chain uses TRBV7-9 with TRBJ1-4; a possible D gene is TRBD1 (5 bases). Looked up from germline, CDR1 is SEHNR and CDR2 is FQNEAQ (reference sequence). Trimming cost V 1 base and J 5 bases, with 17 bases left between them. The CDR3 covers 17 residues. DNA for the CDR3: TGTGCCAGCAGCTTAGGCTATACATGGGGGATGAATGAAAAACTGTTTTTT. Amino acids: CASSLGYTWGMNEKLFF.

There are a few counts of this clone. The rearrangement uses TRBV2 and TRBJ2-2, with 9 bases aligning to TRBD1. Germline V CDR1 and CDR2: SNHLY, FYNNEI. With V trimmed by 2 bases and J by 4 bases, 5 bases remained unmatched. There are 16 residues in the CDR3. CDR3 in amino acids: CASSETGTGSTGELFF. CDR3 sequence (DNA): TGTGCCAGCAGTGAAACCGGGACAGGGAGCACCGGGGAGCTGTTTTTT.

This clone appeared a single time. V usage is TRBV19 and J usage is TRBJ2-1; no clear D. The V gene's germline CDR1 is LNHDA and CDR2 SQIVND (reference sequence). The CDR3 extends over 12 amino acids. Trimming stripped 1 base from V and 9 bases from J, with 7 bases between. The CDR3 spells CASSIGAPEQFF. The CDR3 DNA reads as TGTGCCAGTAGTATAGGTGCGCCTGAGCAGTTCTTC. Supplemented by reference TRBV19 and TRBJ2-1, the full variable domain reads DGGITQSPKYLFRKEGQNVTLSCEQNLNHDAMYWYRQDPGQGLRLIYYSQIVNDFQKGDIAEGYSVSREKKESFPLTVTSAQKNPTAFYLCASSIGAPEQFFGPGTRLTVL.

V usage is TRBV6-1 and J usage is TRBJ1-5; 7 bases agree with TRBD1. The CDR3 covers 21 residues. Trimming cost V 2 bases and J 5 bases; bases outside gene matches: 24. Germline V gene data show CDR1 as MNHNS and CDR2 as SASEGT. Written as DNA, the CDR3 is TGTGCCAGCAGTGAAACTCATTTGCGGGTGGCCTGGACAGGAACCTATCAGCCCCAGCATTTT. As protein: CASSETHLRVAWTGTYQPQHF.

DNA for the CDR3: TGTGCCAGAAGCCGTGGACGGGTAGCGCCTCTTTACGAGCAGTACTTC. Encoded protein: CARSRGRVAPLYEQYF. The rearrangement uses TRBV5-3 and TRBJ2-7, with a tentative D call TRBD2 (5 bases). TRBV5-3 is assigned to the ORF class and has an uncertain function. The CDR3 spans 16 residues. V was cut by 4 bases and J by 4 bases, with 21 bases left in between.

This sequence joins TRBV5-6 and TRBJ2-6, with 7 bases lining up with TRBD1. The CDR3 sequence is 15 residues long. V was pared by 4 bases and J by 4 bases, with 5 bases of the junction left unmatched. The germline V gene encodes CDR1 SGHDT and CDR2 YYEEEE. CDR3 bases: TGTGCCAGCAGCGTAACAGGGGTAGGGGCCAACGTCCTGACTTTC. Protein: CASSVTGVGANVLTF.

The chain employs TRBV25-1 and TRBJ2-7, with D possibly being TRBD1 or TRBD2 (6 bases each). Germline CDR1 and CDR2: MGHDK and SYGVNS. V lost 5 bases to trimming and J lost 1 base, with 12 bases between them. The CDR3 covers 14 residues. The CDR3 loop reads CASSRRGSSYEQYF. CDR3 bases: TGTGCCAGCAGTCGGAGGGGGTCTTCCTACGAGCAGTACTTC.

This chain connects TRBV5-1 to TRBJ2-1, with TRBD2 matching over 11 bases. The trim removed 1 base at V and 3 bases at J, leaving 6 bases unmatched. Looked up from germline, CDR1 is SGHRS and CDR2 is YFSETQ. This CDR3 comprises 17 residues. The CDR3 spells CASSLYSGGAFYNEQFF. The CDR3 DNA is TGCGCCAGCAGCTTGTATAGCGGGGGGGCATTCTACAATGAGCAGTTCTTC.

The chain recombines TRBV9 with TRBJ2-1, with 8 bases aligning to TRBD2. J lost 2 bases, V lost 3 bases, and 10 bases had no gene match. The CDR3 covers 17 residues. The germline gives CDR1 SGDLS, CDR2 YYNGEE. The CDR3: CASSGVPVAGTYNEQFF. For the CDR3, the DNA is TGTGCCAGCAGCGGGGTTCCAGTAGCGGGAACCTACAATGAGCAGTTCTTC. Using reference TRBV9 and TRBJ2-1 for the parts outside the CDR3, the full variable domain is DSGVTQTPKHLITATGQRVTLRCSPRSGDLSVYWYQQSLDQGLQFLIQYYNGEERAKGNILERFSAQQFPDLHSELNLSSLELGDSALYFCASSGVPVAGTYNEQFFGPGTRLTVL.

V and J are TRBV6-4 and TRBJ2-5; TRBD1 matches 11 bases. Germline V gives CDR1 MRHNA, CDR2 SNTAGT. The CDR3 contains 14 residues. Trimming took 3 bases from V and 4 from J; bases not matched to a gene: 1. In DNA, the CDR3 is TGTGCCAGCAGTGAAGGACAGGGGGCAGAGACCCAGTACTTC. Protein sequence: CASSEGQGAETQYF.

CDR3 in DNA: TGTGCTAGTGCCACGGGTCTCGCTAGCACAGATACGCAGTATTTT. This translates into CASATGLASTDTQYF. The chain joins TRBV12-5 to TRBJ2-3, with D hard to call. The V gene's germline CDR1 is LGHNT and CDR2 FRNRAP. V lost 7 bases to trimming and J lost 0 bases, with 14 bases between them. The CDR3 consists of 15 residues.

The chain is built from TRBV10-2 and TRBJ2-5, with D perhaps TRBD2 (6 bases). With 5 bases removed from V and 4 bases from J, the gap between germline ends came to 17 bases. The CDR3 has 15 amino acids. Germline assignment: CDR1 WSHSY and CDR2 SAAADI. CDR3 sequence reads: CASSSMGGARETQYF. In DNA form, the CDR3 reads TGCGCCAGCAGTTCTATGGGGGGAGCCCGAGAGACCCAGTACTTC.

The chain recombines TRBV5-4 with TRBJ1-3; no reliable D call. The CDR3 contains 13 residues. Trimming cost V 4 bases and J 0 bases, with 5 bases left between them. Germline V lookup: CDR1 SGHNT, CDR2 YYREEE (reference sequence). CDR3 in amino acids: CASSPYSGNTIYF. DNA of the CDR3: TGTGCCAGCAGCCCGTACTCTGGAAACACCATATATTTT.

CDR3 amino acids: CAWSRTSGQETQYF. CDR3 nucleotide sequence: TGTGCCTGGAGTAGGACTAGCGGACAAGAGACCCAGTACTTC. The chain employs TRBV30 and TRBJ2-5, with 10 positions matching TRBD2. Unmatched junction bases numbered 2, after V lost 2 bases and J lost 2 bases. Looked up from germline, CDR1 is GTSNPN and CDR2 is SVGIG (reference sequence). This CDR3 has 14 residues.

The V gene is TRBV29-1, the J gene TRBJ2-7; unclear D gene. The CDR3 totals 12 residues. V lost 8 bases, J lost 3 bases, and 14 bases lay in between. Germline V gene data show CDR1 as SQVTM and CDR2 as ANQGSEA. The CDR3 DNA follows: TGCAGCTCTATAAGGTTCTTCTACGAGCAGTACTTC. It translates to CSSIRFFYEQYF.

V usage is TRBV6-5 and J usage is TRBJ2-7; 7 bases are a match to TRBD1. The CDR3 sequence is 16 residues long. Germline V gene data show CDR1 as MNHEY and CDR2 as SVGAGI. V lost 0 bases and J lost 3; bases outside the gene matches: 8. Here the CDR3 DNA reads TGTGCCAGCAGTTACTCATATACAGGGGATAACTACGAGCAGTACTTC. Translation: CASSYSYTGDNYEQYF.

The rearrangement joins TRBV4-1 to TRBJ2-7; TRBD1 agrees at 7 bases. CDR3 length: 15 residues. Germline V gene lookup returns CDR1 MGHRA and CDR2 YSYEKL. Germline trimming cut 1 base from V and 3 bases from J; bases unmatched to any gene: 6. The CDR3 spells CASSQVGQVLYEQYF. For the CDR3, the DNA is TGCGCCAGCAGCCAAGTAGGACAGGTTCTCTACGAGCAGTACTTC.

This CDR3 is CASSLETGGNEQFF. CDR3 sequence (DNA): TGTGCCAGCAGCCTGGAGACTGGGGGCAATGAGCAGTTCTTC. This chain uses TRBV4-2 with TRBJ2-1, with D perhaps assigned TRBD1 or TRBD2 (5 bases each). The V gene's germline CDR1 is LGHNA and CDR2 YNFKEQ. Trimming removed 4 bases from V and 6 bases from J, with 13 bases in between. The CDR3 is 14 residues long.

The chain joins TRBV6-5 to TRBJ2-1; 8 nucleotides align to TRBD1. CDR1 and CDR2 (germline): MNHEY, SVGAGI. V lost 4 bases to trimming and J lost 7 bases; unmatched junction nucleotides: 6. This CDR3 has 14 amino acids. The CDR3 protein is CASSFDRGGNEQFF. The CDR3 region has the DNA TGTGCCAGCAGTTTCGACAGGGGTGGGAATGAGCAGTTCTTC.